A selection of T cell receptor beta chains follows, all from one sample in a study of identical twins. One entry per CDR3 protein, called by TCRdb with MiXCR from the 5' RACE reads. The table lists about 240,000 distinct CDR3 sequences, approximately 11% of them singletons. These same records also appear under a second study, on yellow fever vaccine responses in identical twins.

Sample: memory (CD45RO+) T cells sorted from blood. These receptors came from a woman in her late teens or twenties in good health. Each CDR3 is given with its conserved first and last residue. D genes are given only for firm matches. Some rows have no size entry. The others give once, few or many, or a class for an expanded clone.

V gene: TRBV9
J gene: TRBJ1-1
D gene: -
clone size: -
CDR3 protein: CASSVTGFGTEAFF
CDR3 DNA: TGTGCCAGCAGCGTCACAGGGTTTGGTACTGAAGCTTTCTTT

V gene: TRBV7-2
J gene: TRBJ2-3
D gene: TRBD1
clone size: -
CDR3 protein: CASSPGTVTDTQYF
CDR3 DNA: TGTGCCAGCAGCCCTGGGACAGTCACAGATACGCAGTATTTT

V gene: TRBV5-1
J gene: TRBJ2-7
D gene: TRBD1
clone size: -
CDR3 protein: CASSPWTGGSYEQYF
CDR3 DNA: TGCGCCAGCAGCCCTTGGACAGGGGGCAGCTACGAGCAGTACTTC

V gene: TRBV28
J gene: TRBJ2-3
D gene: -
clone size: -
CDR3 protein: CASSSPSAGPGDTQYF
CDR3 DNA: TGTGCCAGCAGTTCCCCTAGCGCCGGGCCAGGAGATACGCAGTATTTT

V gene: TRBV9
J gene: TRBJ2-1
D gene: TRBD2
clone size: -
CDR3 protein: CASSPRTSGAGEQFF
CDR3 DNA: TGTGCCAGCAGCCCACGGACTAGCGGGGCGGGTGAGCAGTTCTTC

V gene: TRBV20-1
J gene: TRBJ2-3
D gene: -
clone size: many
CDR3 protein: CSASPPKVGADTQYF
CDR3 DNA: TGCAGTGCTAGTCCCCCAAAGGTTGGGGCAGATACGCAGTATTTT

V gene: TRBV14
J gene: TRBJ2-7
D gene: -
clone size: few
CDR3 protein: CASSQEWSSYEQYF
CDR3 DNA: TGTGCCAGCAGCCAAGAATGGTCCTCCTACGAGCAGTACTTC

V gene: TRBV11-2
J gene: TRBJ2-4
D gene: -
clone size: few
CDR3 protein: CASSLEVAAKNIQYF
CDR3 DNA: TGTGCCAGCAGCTTAGAAGTGGCGGCGAAAAACATTCAGTACTTC

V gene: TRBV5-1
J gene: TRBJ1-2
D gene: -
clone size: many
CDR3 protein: CASSESTYGYTF
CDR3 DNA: TGCGCCAGCAGCGAGTCCACCTATGGCTACACCTTC

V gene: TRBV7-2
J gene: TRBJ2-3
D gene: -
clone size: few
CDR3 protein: CASSLLSDTQYF
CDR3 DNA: TGTGCCAGCAGCTTACTTTCTGATACGCAGTATTTT

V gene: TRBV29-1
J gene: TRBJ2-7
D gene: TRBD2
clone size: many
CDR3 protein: CSVEDETTSGDLYEQYF
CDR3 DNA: TGCAGCGTTGAAGATGAAACTACTAGCGGGGATCTTTATGAGCAGTACTTC

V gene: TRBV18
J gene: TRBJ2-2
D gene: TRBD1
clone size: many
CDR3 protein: CASSHRDSDTGELFF
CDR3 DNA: TGTGCCAGCTCACACCGGGACAGCGACACCGGGGAGCTGTTTTTT

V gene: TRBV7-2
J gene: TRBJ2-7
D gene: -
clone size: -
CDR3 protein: CASSEGGAINEQYF
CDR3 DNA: TGTGCCAGCAGCGAGGGGGGGGCGATAAACGAGCAGTACTTC